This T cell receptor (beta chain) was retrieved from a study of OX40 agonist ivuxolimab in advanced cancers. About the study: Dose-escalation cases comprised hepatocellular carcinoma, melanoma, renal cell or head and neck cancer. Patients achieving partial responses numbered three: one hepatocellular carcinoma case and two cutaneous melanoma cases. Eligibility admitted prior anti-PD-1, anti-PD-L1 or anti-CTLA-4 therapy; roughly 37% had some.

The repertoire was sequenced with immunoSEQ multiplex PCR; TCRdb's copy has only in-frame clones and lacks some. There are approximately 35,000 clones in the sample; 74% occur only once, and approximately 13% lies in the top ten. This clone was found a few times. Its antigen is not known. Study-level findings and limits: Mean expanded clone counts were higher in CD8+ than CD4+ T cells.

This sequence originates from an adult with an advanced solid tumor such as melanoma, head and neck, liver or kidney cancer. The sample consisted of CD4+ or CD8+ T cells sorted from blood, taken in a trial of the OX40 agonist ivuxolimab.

This CDR3 reads CASSLASSGGAQYF. In DNA, the CDR3 is TGTGCCAGCAGCTTAGCCTCTAGCGGGGGAGCGCAGTATTTT. The chain combines TRBV7-8 with TRBJ2-3; TRBD2 agrees at 10 bases. The CDR3 covers 14 residues. J was trimmed by 10 bases and V by 0 bases; bases with no gene match: 4. Germline V gene sequence: CDR1 SGHVS, CDR2 FQNEAQ. Filled out from reference TRBV7-8 and TRBJ2-3, the complete variable domain reads GAGVSQSPRYKVAKRGQDVALRCDPISGHVSLFWYQQALGQGPEFLTYFQNEAQLDKSGLPSDRFFAERPEGSVSTLKIQRTQQEDSAVYLCASSLASSGGAQYFGPGTRLTVL.